This T cell receptor beta chain was retrieved from a study of shared clonotypes between healthy human individuals. Study overall: A couple of women and a few men aged 18 to 49 made up the donors.

The naive CD8 fraction comprised CD45RO-negative cells positively selected for CCR7 and excluded terminally differentiated effector memory CD45RA+ cells. Original methodology: For the immunoSEQ data, sequences were junction-only without quality scores, so filtering differed. TCRdb keeps only in-frame clones here, not all; method: immunoSEQ multiplex PCR. Clone size and the V and J calls come from that table; the DNA yielded D and trimming. Among about 2 million clones listed, about 94% were seen once. Germline V gene lookup returns CDR1 LGHNA and CDR2 YSLEER. V shed 3 bases and J 4 bases; nucleotides not matched to a gene: 2. There are 14 residues in the CDR3. As to this clone: This CDR3 is also generated by other DNA sequences in the sample.

The chain links TRBV4-3 to TRBJ2-7; 11 bases match TRBD2. The sample comprised naive CD8+ T cells sorted from blood. The receptor was isolated from a young man in good health. The CDR3 is CASSQGTSGYEQYF. CDR3 bases: TGCGCCAGCAGCCAGGGGACTAGCGGTTACGAGCAGTACTTC.